A selection of T cell receptor beta chains follows, all from one sample in a study of OX40 agonist ivuxolimab in advanced cancers. This table comes from immunoSEQ multiplex PCR, and its TCRdb copy is limited to in-frame clones, with some not included. The sample consists of 90,000 to 120,000 clones, around nine tenths of them appearing once. This sample comprised CD4+ or CD8+ T cells sorted from blood, obtained in a trial of the OX40 agonist ivuxolimab. The receptor set was obtained from an adult with an advanced solid tumor such as melanoma, head and neck, liver or kidney cancer. Each CDR3 is given with its conserved first and last residue. Fields, in order: V gene, D gene, J gene, clone size, CDR3 protein, CDR3 DNA. The D gene is left open where the match is weak. Not every row has a clone size; where given, it reads once, few, many or a size class.

>TRBV19|-|TRBJ2-7|-
CASSISGRAYEQYF
TGTGCCAGTAGTATTTCGGGCAGGGCCTACGAGCAGTACTTC
>TRBV14|-|TRBJ1-2|-
CASSLQWGPVYGYTF
TGTGCCAGCAGCTTACAATGGGGGCCGGTCTATGGCTACACCTTC
>TRBV7-7|TRBD1|TRBJ2-7|once
CASSPGQGAYEQYF
TGTGCCAGCAGCCCGGGACAGGGGGCCTACGAGCAGTACTTC
>TRBV4-3|-|TRBJ1-3|-
CASSQDLGRYSGNTIYF
TGCGCCAGCAGCCAAGATCTGGGCAGATACTCTGGAAACACCATATATTTT
>TRBV5-1|-|TRBJ2-1|-
CASSFTSYNEQFF
TGCGCCAGCAGCTTCACTTCCTACAATGAGCAGTTCTTC
>TRBV4-2|TRBD2|TRBJ2-1|few
CASSQGDSGAYNEQFF
TGTGCCAGCAGCCAAGGGGATAGCGGGGCCTACAATGAGCAGTTCTTC
>TRBV19|-|TRBJ2-4|-
CASSITTLSGNIQYF
TGTGCCAGTAGTATAACTACCCTTTCGGGAAACATTCAGTACTTC
>TRBV19|-|TRBJ2-7|-
CASSGRGRGNPYEQYF
TGTGCCAGTAGTGGGCGGGGGCGCGGAAACCCCTACGAGCAGTACTTC
>TRBV13|TRBD1|TRBJ2-2|-
CASSFRQGRTGELFF
TGTGCCAGCAGCTTCCGACAGGGGCGAACCGGGGAGCTGTTTTTT
>TRBV28|-|TRBJ2-1|-
CASSSPGGGSYNEQFF
TGTGCCAGCAGTAGCCCTGGAGGGGGAAGCTACAATGAGCAGTTCTTC
>TRBV5-1|-|TRBJ2-1|once
CASSPRGELIRYNEQFF
TGCGCCAGCAGCCCGAGAGGGGAACTGATTAGGTACAATGAGCAGTTCTTC
>TRBV18|-|TRBJ1-4|-
CASSAGENEKLFF
TGTGCCAGCTCAGCAGGGGAAAATGAAAAACTGTTTTTT
>TRBV30|-|TRBJ1-1|-
CAWCRGANTEAFF
TGTGCCTGGTGTCGAGGGGCGAACACTGAAGCTTTCTTT
>TRBV11-2|-|TRBJ2-2|once
CASSFAGTGELFF
TGTGCCAGCAGCTTTGCGGGGACCGGGGAGCTGTTTTTT